This T cell receptor (beta chain) came from a study of T-cell reconstitution after alpha-beta-depleted transplantation in children (dated by TCRdb to 2015 to 2016). Regarding the complete study: The study quantitatively tracked T-cell immune reconstitution after TCRalphabeta/CD19-depleted allogeneic hematopoietic cell transplantation in children using TCR repertoire profiling.

Libraries were made using PCR. Instrument used: Illumina HiSeq 2500. To normalize quantification of the TCRbeta repertoire, the TCR libraries were built with molecular barcoding that relied on unique molecular identifiers. TCRdb cleaned the public reads at Q25 with fastp, built clones with MiXCR and kept in-frame beta chains. Each entry is one CDR3 protein sequence, shown with its most common DNA and genes. This sample holds over 15,000 distinct CDR3 sequences; roughly 13% were observed only once. The top ten hold around 33% of the sample. V trim: 6 bases; J trim: 1 base; unmatched bases: 19. The CDR3 measures 19 amino acids from cysteine to phenylalanine. The read is trimmed to its CDR3 DNA, 57 bases read in frame from base 1. Results and caveats for the whole study, not just this receptor: The apparently early recovery of alphabetaT-cell counts about two months after transplant reportedly depended on only several hundred rapidly expanded clones that came from non-depleted graft cells. Hyperexpanded clone frequencies declined over subsequent months; after one year, T-cell counts and TCRbeta diversity were mostly attributed to newly produced T cells. In some patients, high TCRbeta diversity at day 60 was attributed to recipient T cells and intrathymic progenitors that had survived conditioning.

The time point tag for this specimen amounts to: day 60 (about 2 months) after transplantation. Interpreted using the paper, the treatment or condition label stands for: allogeneic hematopoietic cell transplantation with graft depleted of TCRalphabeta T cells and CD19 B cells. The children who served as transplant recipients had been given grafts of TCRalphabeta/CD19-depleted allogeneic hematopoietic cells. This clonotype came up many times. Its antigen remains unidentified. No much larger clone is present one base from it, and per-base qualities are unavailable. Sequenced material: PBMCs, mostly from graft donor cells, taken 60 days after TCRalphabeta/CD19-depleted stem cell transplant. This sequence uses TRBV12-3 or TRBV12-4 and TRBJ2-7; TRBD1 aligns with 9 central bases. The TCR was taken from a female patient aged 2 to 10 who had a stem cell transplant for congenital amegakaryocytic thrombocytopenia, so the T cells may come from the graft donor. The DNA sequence is given as TGTGCCAGCAGCTACCCCCAGACAGGGGGAAAGATTCTGTCCTACGAGCAGTACTTC. Translated, it gives CASSYPQTGGKILSYEQYF.